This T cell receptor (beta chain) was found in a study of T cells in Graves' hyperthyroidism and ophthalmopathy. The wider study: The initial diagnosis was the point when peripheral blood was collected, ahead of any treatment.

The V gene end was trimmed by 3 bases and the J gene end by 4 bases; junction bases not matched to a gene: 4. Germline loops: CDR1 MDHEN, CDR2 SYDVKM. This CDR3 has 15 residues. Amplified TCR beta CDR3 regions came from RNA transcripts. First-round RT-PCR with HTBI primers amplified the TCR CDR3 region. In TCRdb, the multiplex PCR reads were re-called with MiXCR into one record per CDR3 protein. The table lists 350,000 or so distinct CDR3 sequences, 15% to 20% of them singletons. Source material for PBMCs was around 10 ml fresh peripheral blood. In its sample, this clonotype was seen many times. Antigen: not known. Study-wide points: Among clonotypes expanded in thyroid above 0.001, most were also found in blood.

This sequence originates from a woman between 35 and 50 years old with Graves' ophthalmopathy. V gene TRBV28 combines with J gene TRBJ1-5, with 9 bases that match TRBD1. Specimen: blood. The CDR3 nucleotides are TGTGCCAGCAGTTTTAGACAGGGGGATAATCAGCCCCAGCATTTT. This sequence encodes CASSFRQGDNQPQHF.